These 6 T cell receptor beta chains originate from one sample sequenced in a study of regulatory T cells in long-lasting Graves disease listed by TCRdb under 2021. What this sample's time point label stands for: persistent/refractory GD, antithyroid drugs over 5 years with positive TRAb. For both TCR sequencing and RNA sequencing, RNA was extracted from PBMCs in TRIzol. Library prep was done by multiplex PCR. TCRdb records Illumina HiSeq 4000 as the sequencer. iRepertoire HTBI primers and Arm-PCR amplification of CDR3 regions were used to construct TCR beta libraries. Using fastp at Q25 and MiXCR, TCRdb reprocessed the public reads and kept productive beta chains. Entries are consolidated by CDR3 protein sequence, retaining the most common genes and DNA. The sample table shows about 450,000 distinct CDR3 sequences, and less than 25% are seen once. Jointly, the top ten make up about a quarter of the sample.

Material: peripheral blood mononuclear cells (PBMCs), obtained when the disease was refractory, from a patient treated with antithyroid drugs. All receptors derive from a female donor with Graves disease.

This clonotype was found many times. The chain uses TRBV11-2 and TRBJ1-6; maybe TRBD1 (5 bases). This CDR3 contains 13 residues. V dropped 5 bases and J dropped 6 bases, with 8 bases sitting between them. The V gene's germline CDR1 is SGHAT and CDR2 FQNNGV. CDR3 bases: TGTGCCAGCAGCCCGGGACCTAATTCACCCCTCCACTTT. Protein product: CASSPGPNSPLHF.

This clonotype was counted only a few times. The rearrangement joins TRBV6-9 to TRBJ2-7; D possibly corresponds to TRBD1 (6 bases). Trimming removed 3 bases at V and 3 bases at J, with 15 bases between. The CDR3 loop spans 15 amino acids. Germline V gives CDR1 MNHGY, CDR2 SVAAGI. Here the CDR3 DNA reads TGTGCCAGCAGTTACTTGGCAGGGGCCCACTACGAGCAGTACTTC. Amino acid sequence: CASSYLAGAHYEQYF.

The table lists this clonotype with many counts. The chain is built from TRBV3-1 and TRBJ1-5, with D unresolved. Germline CDR1 LGHDT, CDR2 YNNKEL (reference sequence). Trimming left V 0 bases short and J 0 bases short, with 6 bases between. This CDR3 spans 15 amino acids. The DNA of the CDR3 is TGTGCCAGCAGCCAAGATCGGATTAGCAATCAGCCCCAGCATTTT. This gives the protein CASSQDRISNQPQHF.

This clonotype has a handful of counts. The chain employs TRBV30 and TRBJ1-5; D possibly corresponds to TRBD1 (5 bases). From germline, CDR1 is GTSNPN and CDR2 SVGIG (reference sequence). This CDR3 contains 13 residues. Trimming took 2 bases from V and 3 from J, leaving 8 bases between them. In DNA form, the CDR3 reads TGTGCCTGGAGTCCAGGGTTCAATCAGCCCCAGCATTTT. It is translated as CAWSPGFNQPQHF.

This clonotype was detected ten times or more. J is TRBJ1-2 and V is TRBV28, with D perhaps TRBD1 (5 bases). Germline CDR1 is MDHEN and CDR2 is SYDVKM. The CDR3 extends over 16 amino acids. Trimming shortened V by 6 bases and J by 8 bases, and 25 bases separated the two germline ends. For the CDR3, the DNA is TGTGCCAGCAGAATTACGGGACGAACGTCCTCGAGCGGCTACACCTTC. The encoded protein is CASRITGRTSSSGYTF.

This clonotype was seen many times. The J gene is TRBJ1-2, the V gene TRBV28; 8 bases are shared with TRBD1. This CDR3 spans 13 amino acids. The germline V gene encodes CDR1 MDHEN and CDR2 SYDVKM. The V segment lost 6 bases and the J segment 5 bases; nucleotides outside the gene matches: 5. CDR3 nucleotides: TGTGCCAGCAGGTCAGGGGGCACGTATGGCTACACCTTC. Amino acids: CASRSGGTYGYTF.